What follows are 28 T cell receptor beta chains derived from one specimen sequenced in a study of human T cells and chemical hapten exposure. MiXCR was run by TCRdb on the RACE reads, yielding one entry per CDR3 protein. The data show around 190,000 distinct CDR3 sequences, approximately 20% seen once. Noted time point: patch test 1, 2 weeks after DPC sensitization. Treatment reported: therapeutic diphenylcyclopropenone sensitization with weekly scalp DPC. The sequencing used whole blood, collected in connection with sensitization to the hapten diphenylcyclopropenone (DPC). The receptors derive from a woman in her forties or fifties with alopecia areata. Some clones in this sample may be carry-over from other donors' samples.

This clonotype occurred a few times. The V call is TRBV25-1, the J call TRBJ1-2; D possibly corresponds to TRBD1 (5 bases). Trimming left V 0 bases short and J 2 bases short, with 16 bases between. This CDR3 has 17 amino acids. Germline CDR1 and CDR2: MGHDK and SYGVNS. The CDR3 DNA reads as TGTGCCAGCAGTGAATATGGGGCAGGGCGGCCGAACTATGGCTACACCTTC. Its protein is CASSEYGAGRPNYGYTF.

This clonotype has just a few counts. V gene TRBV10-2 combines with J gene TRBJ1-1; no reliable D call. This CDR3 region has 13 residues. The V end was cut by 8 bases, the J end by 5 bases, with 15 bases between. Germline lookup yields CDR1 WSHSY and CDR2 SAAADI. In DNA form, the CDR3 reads TGCGCCAGCTCCTCGGGGATCCCGACTGAAGCTTTCTTT. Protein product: CASSSGIPTEAFF.

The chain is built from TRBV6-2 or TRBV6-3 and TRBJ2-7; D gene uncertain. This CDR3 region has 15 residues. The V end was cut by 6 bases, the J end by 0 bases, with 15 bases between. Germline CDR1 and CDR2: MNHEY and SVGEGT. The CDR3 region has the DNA TGTGCCAGCAGACTCACACGATTCAGCTCCTACGAGCAGTACTTC. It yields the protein CASRLTRFSSYEQYF.

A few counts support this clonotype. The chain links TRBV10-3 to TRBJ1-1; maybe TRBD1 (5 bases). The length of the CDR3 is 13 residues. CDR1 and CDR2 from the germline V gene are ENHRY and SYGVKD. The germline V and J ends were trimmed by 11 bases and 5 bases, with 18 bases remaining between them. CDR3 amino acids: CAAQREGKTEAFF. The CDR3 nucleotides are TGTGCCGCCCAACGGGAGGGGAAAACTGAAGCTTTCTTT.

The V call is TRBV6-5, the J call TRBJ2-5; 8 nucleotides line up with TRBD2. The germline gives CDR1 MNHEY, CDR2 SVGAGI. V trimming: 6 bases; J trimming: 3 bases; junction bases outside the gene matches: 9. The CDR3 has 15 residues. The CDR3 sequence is CASRHSGMKKETQYF. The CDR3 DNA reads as TGTGCCAGCAGACATAGCGGGATGAAGAAAGAGACCCAGTACTTC.

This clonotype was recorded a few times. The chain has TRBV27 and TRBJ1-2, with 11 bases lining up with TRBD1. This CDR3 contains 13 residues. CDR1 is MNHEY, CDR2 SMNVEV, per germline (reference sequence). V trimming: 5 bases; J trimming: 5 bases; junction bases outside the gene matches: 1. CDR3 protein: CASSGDRGYGYTF. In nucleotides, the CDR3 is TGTGCCAGCAGTGGGGACAGGGGGTATGGCTACACCTTC.

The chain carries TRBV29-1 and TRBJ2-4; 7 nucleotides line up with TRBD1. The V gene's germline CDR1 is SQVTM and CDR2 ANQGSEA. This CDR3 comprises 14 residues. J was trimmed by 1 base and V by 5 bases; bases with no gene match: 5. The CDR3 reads CSVSATGAKNIQYF. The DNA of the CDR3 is TGCAGCGTTTCGGCGACAGGGGCCAAAAACATTCAGTACTTC.

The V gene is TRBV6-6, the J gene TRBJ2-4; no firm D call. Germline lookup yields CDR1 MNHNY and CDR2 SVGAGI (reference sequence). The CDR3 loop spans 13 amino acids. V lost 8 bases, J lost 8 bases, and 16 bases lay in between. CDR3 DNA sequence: TGTGCCAGCTATAATAGAGTGGGCGACATTCAGTACTTC. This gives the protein CASYNRVGDIQYF.

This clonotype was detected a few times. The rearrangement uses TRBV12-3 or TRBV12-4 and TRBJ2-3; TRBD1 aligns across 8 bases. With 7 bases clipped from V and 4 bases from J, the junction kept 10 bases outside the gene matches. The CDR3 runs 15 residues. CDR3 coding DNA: TGTGCCAGCATAAAGGACAGGGTAGATTCAGATACGCAGTATTTT. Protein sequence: CASIKDRVDSDTQYF.

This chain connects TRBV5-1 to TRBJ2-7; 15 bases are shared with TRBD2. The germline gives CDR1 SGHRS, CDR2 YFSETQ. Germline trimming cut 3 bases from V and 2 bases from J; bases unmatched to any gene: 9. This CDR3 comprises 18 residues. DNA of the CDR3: TGCGCCAGCAGCTCGGGACTAGCGGGAGGACCCCTTACCTACGAGCAGTACTTC. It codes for CASSSGLAGGPLTYEQYF.

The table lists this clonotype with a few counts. CDR3 DNA: TGCAGTGCTCTACGGACAGGGGGAGGCACCGGGGAGCTGTTTTTT. This codes for CSALRTGGGTGELFF. The chain has TRBV20-1 and TRBJ2-2, with 10 bases aligning to TRBD1. This CDR3 has 15 residues. Germline V gene sequence: CDR1 DFQATT, CDR2 SNEGSKA (reference sequence). J was trimmed by 4 bases and V by 5 bases; bases with no gene match: 7.

CDR3 region: CSVEGLAGGYNEQFF. Here the CDR3 DNA reads TGCAGCGTTGAAGGTCTAGCGGGAGGTTACAATGAGCAGTTCTTC. This chain connects TRBV29-1 to TRBJ2-1; 11 nucleotides agree with TRBD2. V lost 1 base to trimming and J lost 4 bases; unmatched junction nucleotides: 3. Germline lookup yields CDR1 SQVTM and CDR2 ANQGSEA. The CDR3 extends over 15 amino acids.

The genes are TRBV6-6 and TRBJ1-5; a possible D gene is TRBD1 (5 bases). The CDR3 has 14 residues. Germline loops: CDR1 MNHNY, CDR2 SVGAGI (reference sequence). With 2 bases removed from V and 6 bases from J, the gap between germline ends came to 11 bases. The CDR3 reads CASSYGQGSQPQHF. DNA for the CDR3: TGTGCCAGCAGTTACGGCCAGGGCAGTCAGCCCCAGCATTTT.

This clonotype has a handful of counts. CDR3 loop: CASSRWVRGAEAFF. As DNA, the CDR3 is TGTGCCAGCAGTCGCTGGGTTAGGGGGGCCGAAGCTTTCTTT. The chain employs TRBV6-2 or TRBV6-3 and TRBJ1-1; perhaps TRBD1 as D (6 bases). The CDR3 has 14 residues. Trimming took 5 bases from V and 8 from J, leaving 18 bases between them. Looked up from germline, CDR1 is MNHEY and CDR2 is SVGEGT.

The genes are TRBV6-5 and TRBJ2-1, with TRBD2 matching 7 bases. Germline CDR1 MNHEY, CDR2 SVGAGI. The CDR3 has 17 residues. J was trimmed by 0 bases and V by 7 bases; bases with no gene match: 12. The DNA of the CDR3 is TGTGCCAGCAACCAACTAGCGCGGAGGGGCTCCTACAATGAGCAGTTCTTC. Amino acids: CASNQLARRGSYNEQFF.

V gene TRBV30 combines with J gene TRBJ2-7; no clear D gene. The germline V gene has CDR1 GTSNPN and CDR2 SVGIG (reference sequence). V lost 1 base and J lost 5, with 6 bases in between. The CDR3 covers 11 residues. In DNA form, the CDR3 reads TGTGCCTGGAGTGGGGTGAACGAGCAGTACTTC. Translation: CAWSGVNEQYF.

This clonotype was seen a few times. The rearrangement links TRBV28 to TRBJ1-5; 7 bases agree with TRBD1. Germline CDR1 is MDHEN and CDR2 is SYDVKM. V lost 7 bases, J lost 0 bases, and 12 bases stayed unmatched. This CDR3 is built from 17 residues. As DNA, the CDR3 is TGTGCCAGCAACGGGGGGACAGATACTTTTAGCAATCAGCCCCAGCATTTT. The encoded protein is CASNGGTDTFSNQPQHF.

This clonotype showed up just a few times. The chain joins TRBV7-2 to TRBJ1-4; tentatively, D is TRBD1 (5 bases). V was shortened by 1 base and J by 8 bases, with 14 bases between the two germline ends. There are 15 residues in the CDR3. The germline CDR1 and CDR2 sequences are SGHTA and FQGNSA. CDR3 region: CASSLGGRGAEKLFF. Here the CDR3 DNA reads TGTGCCAGCAGCTTAGGCGGTAGAGGGGCCGAAAAACTGTTTTTT.

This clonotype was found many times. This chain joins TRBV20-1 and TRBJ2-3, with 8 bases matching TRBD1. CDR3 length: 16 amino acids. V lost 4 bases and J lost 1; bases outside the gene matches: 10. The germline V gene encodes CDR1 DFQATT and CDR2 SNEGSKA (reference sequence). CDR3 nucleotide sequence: TGCAGTGCTACGACAGGGGCCCGTCGAGGCACAGATACGCAGTATTTT. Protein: CSATTGARRGTDTQYF.

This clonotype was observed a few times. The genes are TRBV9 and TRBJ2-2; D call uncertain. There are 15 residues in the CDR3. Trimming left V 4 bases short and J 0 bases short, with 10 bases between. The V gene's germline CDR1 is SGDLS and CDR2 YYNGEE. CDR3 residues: CASSTRPANTGELFF. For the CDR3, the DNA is TGTGCCAGCAGCACCCGACCCGCGAACACCGGGGAGCTGTTTTTT.

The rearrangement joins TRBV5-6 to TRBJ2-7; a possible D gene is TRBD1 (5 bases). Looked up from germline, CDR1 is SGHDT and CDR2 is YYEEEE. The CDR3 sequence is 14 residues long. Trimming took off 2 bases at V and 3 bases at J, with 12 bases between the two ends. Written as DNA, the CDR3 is TGTGCCAGCAGCTTACAAGGACACCTCTACGAGCAGTACTTC. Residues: CASSLQGHLYEQYF.

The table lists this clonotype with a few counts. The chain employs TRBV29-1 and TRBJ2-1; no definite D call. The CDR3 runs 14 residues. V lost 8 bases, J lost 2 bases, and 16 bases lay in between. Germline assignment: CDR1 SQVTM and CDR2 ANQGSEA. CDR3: CSIITVIPYNEQFF. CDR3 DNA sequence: TGCAGCATCATCACAGTAATACCCTACAATGAGCAGTTCTTC.

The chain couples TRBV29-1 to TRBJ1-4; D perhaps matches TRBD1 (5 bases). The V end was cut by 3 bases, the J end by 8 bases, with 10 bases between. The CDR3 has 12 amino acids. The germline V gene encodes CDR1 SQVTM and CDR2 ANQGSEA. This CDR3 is CSVDRGDEKLFF. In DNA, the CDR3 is TGCAGCGTTGATCGGGGGGACGAAAAACTGTTTTTT.

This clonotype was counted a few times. CDR3 coding DNA: TGTGCCAGCAGTTTTGCGAGGGCAAAGACCCAGTACTTC. It is translated as CASSFARAKTQYF. This chain connects TRBV12-3 or TRBV12-4 to TRBJ2-5, with a weak D call TRBD2 (5 bases). V dropped 3 bases and J dropped 6 bases, with 11 bases sitting between them. CDR3 length equals 13 residues.

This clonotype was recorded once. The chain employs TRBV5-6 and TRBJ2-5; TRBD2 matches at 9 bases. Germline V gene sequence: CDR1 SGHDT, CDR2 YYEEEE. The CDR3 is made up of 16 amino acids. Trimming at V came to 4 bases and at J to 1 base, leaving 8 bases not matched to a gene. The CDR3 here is CASSVRVAGAQETQYF. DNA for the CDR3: TGTGCCAGCAGCGTGAGGGTAGCGGGAGCCCAAGAGACCCAGTACTTC.

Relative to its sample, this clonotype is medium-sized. CDR3 nucleotides: TGTGCCAGCAGCTTAGTGGGGGCTAGTTGGGGCTACACCTTC. Residues: CASSLVGASWGYTF. The V gene is TRBV11-2, the J gene TRBJ1-2, with D possibly matching TRBD1 (6 bases). The CDR3 totals 14 residues. The germline V gene has CDR1 SGHAT and CDR2 FQNNGV. V was shortened by 1 base and J by 8 bases, with 14 bases between the two germline ends.

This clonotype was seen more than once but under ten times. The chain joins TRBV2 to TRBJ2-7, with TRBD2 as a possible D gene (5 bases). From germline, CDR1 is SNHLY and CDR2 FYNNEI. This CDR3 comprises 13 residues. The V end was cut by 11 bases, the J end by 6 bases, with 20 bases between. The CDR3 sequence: CAGTPEVGSEQYF. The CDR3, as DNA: TGTGCCGGCACCCCGGAGGTAGGGAGCGAGCAGTACTTC.

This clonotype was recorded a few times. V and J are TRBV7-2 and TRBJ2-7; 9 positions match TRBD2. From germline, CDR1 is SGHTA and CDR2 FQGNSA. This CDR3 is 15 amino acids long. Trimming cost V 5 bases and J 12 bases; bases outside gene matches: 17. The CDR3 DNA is TGTGCCAGCAGCCCAAACATCTTGCGGGAGGGCCCGAGGTACTTC. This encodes CASSPNILREGPRYF.